This paragraph reports one T cell receptor beta chain. Its cognate antigen has yet to be identified. Per-base qualities were not stored, and no clone one base away is much larger. V has 7 bases trimmed and J has 1 base trimmed; junction bases matching no gene number 4. The CDR1 and CDR2 encoded by the germline V gene (reference sequence) are LNHDA and SQIVND. The CDR3 runs 15 residues from the cysteine to the phenylalanine. Only CDR3 DNA remains: 45 bases, in frame from the first base. These data belong to a study of T cell responses to AZD1222 COVID-19 vaccine (dated by TCRdb to the early 2020s). For the study in its entirety: TCR sequencing was performed for 230 to 250 trial participants, of whom around 200 were given two doses of AZD1222 and some 25 were given two doses of MenACWY control vaccine. Trial participants were enrolled into age subgroups of 18-55, 56-69 and 70-plus years, which contained approximately 150, 28 and 58 TCR-sequenced participants, respectively. General findings and caveats noted by the study authors: Conclusions about previously exposed vaccinees are limited, since just five or six AZD1222 recipients were seropositive for SARS-CoV-2 at baseline. Most participants were white British and females outnumbered males, and the authors suggested that clonal diversity may have been underestimated. Vaccine-associated CD4 TCRs spanned the whole spike protein, with dominant responses in regions 160-218 and 743-854. After two AZD1222 doses, both the breadth and the depth of spike-specific TCRs were significantly higher than at day 0 and than in MenACWY recipients. Because no day 14 peak-response samples were available, the repertoires could be characterized only after the peak T cell response. Reportedly, almost half of the unique spike-specific TCRs recognized epitopes lying outside the regions that are mutated in the B.1.351 and B.1.1.7 variants. In the small 56-69-year group, the increase in depth fell short of significance, most likely because of low power.

Per the publication, the time point label means: about 28 days (+/-7) after the second vaccine dose. In the paper's terms, the treatment or condition label means: meningococcal conjugate vaccine given as trial control. Samples from vaccinated people were obtained from the UK trials COV001 and COV002, which included a single-blind randomized controlled phase 2/3 trial of AZD1222 (ChAdOx1 nCoV-19) in healthy adults. For TCRbeta chain sequencing, PBMC samples from trial participants were taken at day 0 and at day 28 after the second dose. The CDR3 regions of human TCRbeta chains were analyzed by immunosequencing. Per the authors' processing: TCRs in the repertoires were matched against a reference library of SARS-CoV-2-specific TCRs that had been generated with the MIRA antigen-specificity platform. Breadth was defined as the fraction of unique TCRs that were SARS-CoV-2-associated. Depth was defined as the fraction of total T cells that were SARS-CoV-2-associated. Using the MIRA data, each spike-specific TCR was mapped to the spike region that the TCR reacts to and placed in a CD4 or CD8 class. Log10-transformed breadth and depth values were compared by one-way ANOVA with Sidak's multiple comparisons tests. TCRdb limited this immuneACCESS table to in-frame rearrangements with V and J called. A share of clones is missing; checked studies link under half to unresolved V genes, and the rest is unexplained. D and trimming were read from the DNA, whereas the V and J calls and clone size are those reported in that table. Present in this sample are some 200,000 clones, about 94% of which were seen just once. Of the sample, 1.5% to 2% is held by the ten largest clones.

The clonotype originates from an adult who received the MenACWY meningococcal vaccine as a control. The specimen comprised peripheral blood, sampled 28 days after the second dose of the MenACWY control vaccine. This receptor chain uses TRBV19 and TRBJ1-6, and 7 junction bases match TRBD1. The DNA sequence reads TGTGCCAGTACCCACAGGGGTTCCTATAATTCACCCCTCCACTTT. This sequence encodes CASTHRGSYNSPLHF.